Below, one T cell receptor beta chain is given with its context. The CDR3 runs to 14 residues. The V and J ends lost 6 bases and 0 bases respectively, with 10 bases between them. Germline lookup yields CDR1 MNHEY and CDR2 SVGEGT. Repertoires were generated with immunoSEQ multiplex PCR, while TCRdb's copy carries only in-frame clones and drops some. The repertoire holds under 250,000 clones, with less than 85% as singletons. These data originate in a study of blood T cell repertoires in COVID-19. Overall study context: Whether acute or convalescent, the COVID-19 samples came from the United States, Italy and Spain. T cells, B-cell-depleted T cells, or PBMCs supplied cDNA or gDNA.

This chain connects TRBV6-2 or TRBV6-3 to TRBJ2-3; TRBD2 might be the D (5 bases). This clonotype originated in a woman in her 70s with active or convalescent COVID-19. The material sequenced was peripheral blood. CDR3 coding DNA: TGTGCCAGCAGCCTTAGGACTAGCACAGATACGCAGTATTTT. Protein: CASSLRTSTDTQYF.